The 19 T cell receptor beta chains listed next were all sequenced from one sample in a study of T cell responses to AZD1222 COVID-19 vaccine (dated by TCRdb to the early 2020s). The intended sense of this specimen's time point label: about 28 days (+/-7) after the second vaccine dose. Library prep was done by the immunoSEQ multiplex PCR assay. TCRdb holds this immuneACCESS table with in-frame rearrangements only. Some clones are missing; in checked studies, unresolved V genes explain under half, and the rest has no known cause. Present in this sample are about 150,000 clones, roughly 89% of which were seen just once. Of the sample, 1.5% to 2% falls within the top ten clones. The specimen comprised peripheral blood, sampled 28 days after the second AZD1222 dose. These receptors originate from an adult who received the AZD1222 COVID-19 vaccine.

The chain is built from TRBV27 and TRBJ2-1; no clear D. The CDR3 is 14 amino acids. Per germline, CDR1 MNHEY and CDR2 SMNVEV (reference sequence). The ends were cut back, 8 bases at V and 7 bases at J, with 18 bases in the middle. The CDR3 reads CASLPPNSRNEQFF. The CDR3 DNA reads TGTGCCAGCTTACCCCCAAATAGTAGAAATGAGCAGTTCTTC.

In DNA form, the CDR3 reads TGTGCCAGCAGCTTAAGGACCGGGGGGAGGCCCGGGGAGCTGTTTTTT. Translating gives CASSLRTGGRPGELFF. The genes are TRBV7-2 and TRBJ2-2; 7 nucleotides align to TRBD2. From germline, CDR1 is SGHTA and CDR2 FQGNSA. V lost 2 bases and J lost 6; bases outside the gene matches: 9. This CDR3 is built from 16 residues.

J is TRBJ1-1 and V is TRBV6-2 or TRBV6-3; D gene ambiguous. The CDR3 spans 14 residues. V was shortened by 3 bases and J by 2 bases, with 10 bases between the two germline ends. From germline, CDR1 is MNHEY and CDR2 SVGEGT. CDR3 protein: CASSYLEDNTEAFF. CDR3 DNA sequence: TGTGCCAGCAGTTATTTAGAGGATAACACTGAAGCTTTCTTT.

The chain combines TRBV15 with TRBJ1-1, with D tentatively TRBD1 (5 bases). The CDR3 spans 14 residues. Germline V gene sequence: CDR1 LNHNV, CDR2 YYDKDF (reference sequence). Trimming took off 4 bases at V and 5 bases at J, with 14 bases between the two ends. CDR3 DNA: TGTGCCACCAGCACCGGGAGGGGCGTGACTGAAGCTTTCTTT. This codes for CATSTGRGVTEAFF.

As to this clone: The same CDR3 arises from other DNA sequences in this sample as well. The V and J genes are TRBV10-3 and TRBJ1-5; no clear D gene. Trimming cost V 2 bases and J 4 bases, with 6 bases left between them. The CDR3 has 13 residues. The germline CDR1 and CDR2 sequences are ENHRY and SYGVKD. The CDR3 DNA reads TGTGCCATCAGTGAGGGATCAAATCAGCCCCAGCATTTT. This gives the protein CAISEGSNQPQHF.

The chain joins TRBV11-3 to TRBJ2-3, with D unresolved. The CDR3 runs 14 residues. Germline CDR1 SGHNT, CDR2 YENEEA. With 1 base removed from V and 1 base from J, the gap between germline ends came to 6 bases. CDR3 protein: CASSLVVGTDTQYF. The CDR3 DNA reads TGTGCCAGCAGCTTAGTTGTGGGCACAGATACGCAGTATTTT. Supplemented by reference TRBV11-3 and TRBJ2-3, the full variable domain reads EAGVVQSPRYKIIEKKQPVAFWCNPISGHNTLYWYLQNLGQGPELLIRYENEEAVDDSQLPKDRFSAERLKGVDSTLKIQPAELGDSAVYLCASSLVVGTDTQYFGPGTRLTVL.

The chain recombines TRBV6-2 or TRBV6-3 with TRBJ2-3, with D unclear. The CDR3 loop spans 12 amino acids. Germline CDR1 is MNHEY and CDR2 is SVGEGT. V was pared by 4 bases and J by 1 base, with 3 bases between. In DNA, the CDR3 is TGTGCCAGCAGTTCGGGCACAGATACGCAGTATTTT. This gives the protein CASSSGTDTQYF.

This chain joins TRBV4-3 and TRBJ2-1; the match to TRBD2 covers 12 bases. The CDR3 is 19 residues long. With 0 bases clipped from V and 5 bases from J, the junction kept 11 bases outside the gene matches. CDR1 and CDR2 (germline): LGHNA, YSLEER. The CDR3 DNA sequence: TGCGCCAGCAGCCAAGATTTAAGTCCTGGACTAGCGGGGAACAATGAGCAGTTCTTC. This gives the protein CASSQDLSPGLAGNNEQFF.

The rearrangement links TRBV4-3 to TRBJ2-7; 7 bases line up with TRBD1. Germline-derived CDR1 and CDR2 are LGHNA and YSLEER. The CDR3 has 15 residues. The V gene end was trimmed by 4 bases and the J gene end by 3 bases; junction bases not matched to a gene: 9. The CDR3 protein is CASSLRFAGGYEQYF. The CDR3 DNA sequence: TGCGCCAGCAGCCTCCGGTTCGCAGGGGGCTACGAGCAGTACTTC.

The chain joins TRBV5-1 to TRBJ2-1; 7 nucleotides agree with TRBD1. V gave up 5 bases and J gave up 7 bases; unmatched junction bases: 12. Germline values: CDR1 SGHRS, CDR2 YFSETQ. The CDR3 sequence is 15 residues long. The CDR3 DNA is TGCGCCAGCAGATTTATCCCCGGGACAGCGAATGAGCAGTTCTTC. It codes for CASRFIPGTANEQFF.

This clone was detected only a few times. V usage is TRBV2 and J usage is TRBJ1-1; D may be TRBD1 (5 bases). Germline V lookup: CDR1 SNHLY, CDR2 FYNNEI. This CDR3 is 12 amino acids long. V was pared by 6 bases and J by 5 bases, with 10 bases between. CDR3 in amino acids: CASRGVGTEAFF. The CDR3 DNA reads TGTGCCAGCAGGGGGGTCGGTACTGAAGCTTTCTTT. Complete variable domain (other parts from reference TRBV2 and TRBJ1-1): EPEVTQTPSHQVTQMGQEVILRCVPISNHLYFYWYRQILGQKVEFLVSFYNNEISEKSEIFDDQFSVERPDGSNFTLKIRSTKLEDSAMYFCASRGVGTEAFFGQGTRLTVV.

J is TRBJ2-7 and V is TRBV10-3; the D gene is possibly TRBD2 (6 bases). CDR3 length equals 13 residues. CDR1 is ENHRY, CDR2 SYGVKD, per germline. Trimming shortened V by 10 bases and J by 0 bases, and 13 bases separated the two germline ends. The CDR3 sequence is CATQWGDSYEQYF. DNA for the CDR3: TGTGCCACCCAGTGGGGGGACTCCTACGAGCAGTACTTC.

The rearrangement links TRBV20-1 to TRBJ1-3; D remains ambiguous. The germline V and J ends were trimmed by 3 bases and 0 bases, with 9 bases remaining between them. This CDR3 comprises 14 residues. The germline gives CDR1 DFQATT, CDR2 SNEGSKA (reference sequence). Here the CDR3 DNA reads TGCAGTGCTAGTCTACCAGGCTCTGGAAACACCATATATTTT. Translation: CSASLPGSGNTIYF.

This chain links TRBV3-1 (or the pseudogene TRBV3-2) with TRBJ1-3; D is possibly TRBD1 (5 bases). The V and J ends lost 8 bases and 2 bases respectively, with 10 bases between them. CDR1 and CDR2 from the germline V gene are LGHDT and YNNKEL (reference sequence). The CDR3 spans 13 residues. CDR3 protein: CASRTGPGNTIYF. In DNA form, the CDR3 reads TGTGCCAGCCGAACGGGACCTGGAAACACCATATATTTT.

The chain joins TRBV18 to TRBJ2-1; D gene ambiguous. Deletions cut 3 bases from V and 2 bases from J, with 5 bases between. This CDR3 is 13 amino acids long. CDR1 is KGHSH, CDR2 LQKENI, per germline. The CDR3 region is CASSPSAYNEQFF. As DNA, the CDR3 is TGTGCCAGCTCACCCTCGGCCTACAATGAGCAGTTCTTC.

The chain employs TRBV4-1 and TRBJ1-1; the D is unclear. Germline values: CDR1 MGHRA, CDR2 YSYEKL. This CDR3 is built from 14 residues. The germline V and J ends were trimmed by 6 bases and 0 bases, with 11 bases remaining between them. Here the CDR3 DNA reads TGCGCCAGCAGGGGCAGAACCATGAACACTGAAGCTTTCTTT. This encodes CASRGRTMNTEAFF.

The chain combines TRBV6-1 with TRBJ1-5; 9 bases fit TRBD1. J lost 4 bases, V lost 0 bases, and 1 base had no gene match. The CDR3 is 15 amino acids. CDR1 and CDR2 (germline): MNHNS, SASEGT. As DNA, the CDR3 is TGTGCCAGCAGTGAAGCGACAGGGGGAAATCAGCCCCAGCATTTT. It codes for CASSEATGGNQPQHF.

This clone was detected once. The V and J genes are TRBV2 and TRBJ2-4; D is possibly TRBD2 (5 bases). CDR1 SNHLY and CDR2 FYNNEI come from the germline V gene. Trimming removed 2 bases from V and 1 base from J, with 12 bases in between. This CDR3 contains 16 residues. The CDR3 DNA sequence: TGTGCCAGCAGTGAAACTAGACTTTCTGCCAAAAACATTCAGTACTTC. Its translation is CASSETRLSAKNIQYF.

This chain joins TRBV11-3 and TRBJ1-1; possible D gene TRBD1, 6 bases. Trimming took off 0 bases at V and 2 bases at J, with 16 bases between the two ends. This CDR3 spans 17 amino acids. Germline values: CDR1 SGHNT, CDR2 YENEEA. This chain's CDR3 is CASSLETGHIPNTEAFF. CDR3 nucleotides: TGTGCCAGCAGCTTAGAAACAGGGCACATACCAAACACTGAAGCTTTCTTT.